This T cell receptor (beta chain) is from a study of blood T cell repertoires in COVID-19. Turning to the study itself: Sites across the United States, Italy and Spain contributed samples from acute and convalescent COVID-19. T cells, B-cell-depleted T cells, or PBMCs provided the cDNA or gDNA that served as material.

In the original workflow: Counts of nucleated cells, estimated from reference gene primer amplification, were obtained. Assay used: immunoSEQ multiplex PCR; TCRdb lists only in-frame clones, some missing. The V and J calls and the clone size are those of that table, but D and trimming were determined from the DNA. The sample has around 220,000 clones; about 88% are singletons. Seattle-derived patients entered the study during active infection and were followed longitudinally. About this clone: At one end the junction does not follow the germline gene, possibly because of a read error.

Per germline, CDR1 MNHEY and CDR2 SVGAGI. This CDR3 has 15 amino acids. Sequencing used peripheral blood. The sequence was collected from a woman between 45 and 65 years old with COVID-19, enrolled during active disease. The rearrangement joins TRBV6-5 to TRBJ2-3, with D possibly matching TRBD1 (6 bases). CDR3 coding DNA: TGTGCCAGCAGAAATCGTGGGGGCACCTCGGGTACGCGGTATTTT. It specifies CASRNRGGTSGTRYF.